This is a list of T cell receptor beta chains from one sample in a study of molecular identifiers for immune sequencing clone quantification. TCRdb called the PCR reads again in MiXCR, with one record for every CDR3 protein. The sample includes about 320,000 distinct CDR3 sequences, about a quarter of them seen just once. Sequencing was done on a sample of naive CD8+ T cells from blood, with Jurkat cell RNA spiked in. The receptors were sampled from a human donor in good health. Some libraries in this study had Jurkat cell RNA spiked in. Both conserved end residues are part of each CDR3. The order of the fields is CDR3 protein, CDR3 DNA, clone size, V gene, J gene, D gene. D genes are given only for firm matches. Rows may omit the clone size; those that give it use once, few, many or a size class.

CDR3aa: CASSSGTGGQETQYF; CDR3nt: TGCGCCAGCAGCTCGGGGACAGGGGGACAAGAGACCCAGTACTTC; abundance: many; v_gene: TRBV5-1; j_gene: TRBJ2-5; d_gene: TRBD1
CDR3aa: CASSYLGTTYQPQHF; CDR3nt: TGTGCCAGCAGTTACTTGGGGACTACCTATCAGCCCCAGCATTTT; abundance: many; v_gene: TRBV6-2/TRBV6-3; j_gene: TRBJ1-5; d_gene: NA
CDR3aa: CASSFLRVTSTDTQYF; CDR3nt: TGTGCCAGCAGTTTTTTGAGGGTAACTAGCACAGATACGCAGTATTTT; abundance: NA; v_gene: TRBV27; j_gene: TRBJ2-3; d_gene: NA
CDR3aa: CASSLLSSRETQYF; CDR3nt: TGTGCCAGCAGCTTACTTTCCAGTCGGGAGACCCAGTACTTC; abundance: many; v_gene: TRBV13; j_gene: TRBJ2-5; d_gene: NA
CDR3aa: CASSPEVGASYEQYF; CDR3nt: TGTGCCAGCAGCCCAGAGGTAGGCGCCTCCTACGAGCAGTACTTC; abundance: few; v_gene: TRBV7-9; j_gene: TRBJ2-7; d_gene: NA
CDR3aa: CASRSQGNTEALF; CDR3nt: TGTGCCAGCAGATCTCAGGGGAACACTGAAGCTCTCTTT; abundance: NA; v_gene: TRBV12-3/TRBV12-4; j_gene: TRBJ1-1; d_gene: NA
CDR3aa: CASAPSGQGSYEQYF; CDR3nt: TGTGCCAGCGCGCCCTCGGGACAGGGTTCCTACGAGCAGTACTTC; abundance: NA; v_gene: TRBV27; j_gene: TRBJ2-7; d_gene: TRBD1
CDR3aa: CASSYVTVNTEAFF; CDR3nt: TGTGCCAGCAGTTACGTGACAGTGAACACTGAAGCTTTCTTT; abundance: NA; v_gene: TRBV6-2/TRBV6-3; j_gene: TRBJ1-1; d_gene: NA
CDR3aa: CASSLAGANYGYTF; CDR3nt: TGTGCCAGCAGCTTAGCGGGCGCGAACTATGGCTACACCTTC; abundance: many; v_gene: TRBV7-9; j_gene: TRBJ1-2; d_gene: NA
CDR3aa: CASSPSGARTDTQYF; CDR3nt: TGTGCCAGCAGTCCGTCAGGTGCTCGCACAGATACGCAGTATTTT; abundance: many; v_gene: TRBV12-3/TRBV12-4; j_gene: TRBJ2-3; d_gene: NA
CDR3aa: CAWRTGTYEQYF; CDR3nt: TGTGCCTGGAGAACTGGAACCTACGAGCAGTACTTC; abundance: NA; v_gene: TRBV30; j_gene: TRBJ2-7; d_gene: NA
CDR3aa: CASSLEGKLMTEAFF; CDR3nt: TGCGCCAGCAGCTTGGAAGGCAAACTAATGACTGAAGCTTTCTTT; abundance: NA; v_gene: TRBV5-1; j_gene: TRBJ1-1; d_gene: NA
CDR3aa: CASSQAYTDRQYF; CDR3nt: TGTGCCAGCAGTCAGGCATACACAGATAGGCAGTATTTT; abundance: few; v_gene: TRBV7-9; j_gene: TRBJ2-3; d_gene: NA
CDR3aa: CASSLVSVGDEQYF; CDR3nt: TGTGCCAGCAGCTTAGTTAGTGTAGGGGACGAGCAGTACTTC; abundance: few; v_gene: TRBV7-2; j_gene: TRBJ2-7; d_gene: NA
CDR3aa: CASSDPHATNEKLFF; CDR3nt: TGTGCCAGCAGCGATCCCCATGCAACTAATGAAAAACTGTTTTTT; abundance: few; v_gene: TRBV3-1; j_gene: TRBJ1-4; d_gene: NA
CDR3aa: CASSYDPRVTIYF; CDR3nt: TGTGCCAGCAGTTACGACCCGAGGGTCACCATATATTTT; abundance: NA; v_gene: TRBV6-6; j_gene: TRBJ1-3; d_gene: NA
CDR3aa: CASSLGGGAGNYGYTF; CDR3nt: TGTGCCAGCAGCTTGGGTGGGGGGGCAGGGAACTATGGCTACACCTTC; abundance: NA; v_gene: TRBV13; j_gene: TRBJ1-2; d_gene: NA
CDR3aa: CASSFTGLAYEQYF; CDR3nt: TGTGCCAGCAGTTTCACCGGACTAGCATACGAGCAGTACTTC; abundance: few; v_gene: TRBV28; j_gene: TRBJ2-7; d_gene: TRBD2
CDR3aa: CASSVETGGRLEQYF; CDR3nt: TGTGCCAGCAGCGTAGAAACCGGGGGGAGGCTCGAGCAGTACTTC; abundance: few; v_gene: TRBV9; j_gene: TRBJ2-7; d_gene: TRBD2
CDR3aa: CASSETLKGSGTNVLTF; CDR3nt: TGCGCCAGCAGCGAGACCCTAAAGGGCTCTGGGACCAACGTCCTGACTTTC; abundance: NA; v_gene: TRBV5-1; j_gene: TRBJ2-6; d_gene: NA
CDR3aa: CASSLGRGGTEAFF; CDR3nt: TGTGCCAGCAGCTTAGGCCGGGGGGGCACTGAAGCTTTCTTT; abundance: many; v_gene: TRBV13; j_gene: TRBJ1-1; d_gene: NA
CDR3aa: CASSYDRDMNTEAFF; CDR3nt: TGTGCCAGCAGCTACGACAGGGACATGAACACTGAAGCTTTCTTT; abundance: few; v_gene: TRBV7-9; j_gene: TRBJ1-1; d_gene: TRBD1
CDR3aa: CASSRVAGNYNEQFF; CDR3nt: TGTGCCAGCAGCCGAGTGGCGGGAAACTACAATGAGCAGTTCTTC; abundance: many; v_gene: TRBV5-4; j_gene: TRBJ2-1; d_gene: NA
CDR3aa: CASSQDLGRTSTDTQYF; CDR3nt: TGCGCCAGCAGCCAAGATCTAGGGCGGACTAGCACAGATACGCAGTATTTT; abundance: many; v_gene: TRBV4-1; j_gene: TRBJ2-3; d_gene: NA
CDR3aa: CASSPGGGPETQYF; CDR3nt: TGTGCCAGCAGTCCCGGGGGCGGACCAGAGACCCAGTACTTC; abundance: few; v_gene: TRBV2; j_gene: TRBJ2-5; d_gene: NA
CDR3aa: CSASGGYSYEQYF; CDR3nt: TGCAGCGCCTCCGGGGGGTACTCCTACGAGCAGTACTTC; abundance: few; v_gene: TRBV29-1; j_gene: TRBJ2-7; d_gene: TRBD2
CDR3aa: CATSERLAMSTDTQYF; CDR3nt: TGTGCCACCAGTGAGCGACTAGCGATGAGCACAGATACGCAGTATTTT; abundance: many; v_gene: TRBV24-1; j_gene: TRBJ2-3; d_gene: TRBD2
CDR3aa: CSVADYEQYF; CDR3nt: TGCAGCGTTGCGGACTACGAGCAGTACTTC; abundance: many; v_gene: TRBV29-1; j_gene: TRBJ2-7; d_gene: NA
CDR3aa: CASSRLQGNNQPQHF; CDR3nt: TGCGCCAGCAGCCGGTTACAGGGTAACAATCAGCCCCAGCATTTT; abundance: few; v_gene: TRBV4-1; j_gene: TRBJ1-5; d_gene: NA
CDR3aa: CASSLPSSYNEQFF; CDR3nt: TGTGCCAGCAGCTTACCGAGCTCCTACAATGAGCAGTTCTTC; abundance: NA; v_gene: TRBV11-2; j_gene: TRBJ2-1; d_gene: NA
CDR3aa: CASSDTGRAGELFF; CDR3nt: TGTGCCAGCAGTGACACAGGGAGGGCCGGGGAGCTGTTTTTT; abundance: NA; v_gene: TRBV6-2/TRBV6-3; j_gene: TRBJ2-2; d_gene: NA
CDR3aa: CASILRQGDNTEAFF; CDR3nt: TGTGCCAGTATCCTCAGACAGGGGGACAACACTGAAGCTTTCTTT; abundance: NA; v_gene: TRBV19; j_gene: TRBJ1-1; d_gene: TRBD1
CDR3aa: CASSSGQAHCGYAF; CDR3nt: TGTGCCAGCAGCTCCGGACAAGCGCACTGTGGCTACGCCTTC; abundance: NA; v_gene: TRBV5-6; j_gene: TRBJ1-2; d_gene: NA
CDR3aa: CSVEDPSILIDTQYF; CDR3nt: TGCAGCGTTGAAGATCCCTCGATCCTGATTGATACGCAGTATTTT; abundance: many; v_gene: TRBV29-1; j_gene: TRBJ2-3; d_gene: NA
CDR3aa: CASSPGANSYNEQFF; CDR3nt: TGCGCCAGCAGCCCCGGGGCCAACTCCTACAATGAGCAGTTCTTC; abundance: many; v_gene: TRBV5-1; j_gene: TRBJ2-1; d_gene: NA
CDR3aa: CATSEGTPNTGELFF; CDR3nt: TGTGCCACCAGTGAGGGGACACCGAACACCGGGGAGCTGTTTTTT; abundance: few; v_gene: TRBV24-1; j_gene: TRBJ2-2; d_gene: NA
CDR3aa: CASGLGPPEQGYEQYF; CDR3nt: TGTGCTAGTGGTTTGGGCCCCCCCGAGCAAGGCTACGAGCAGTACTTC; abundance: NA; v_gene: TRBV12-5; j_gene: TRBJ2-7; d_gene: NA
CDR3aa: CSARETTGHPYEQYF; CDR3nt: TGCAGTGCTAGAGAAACGACGGGACACCCATACGAGCAGTACTTC; abundance: many; v_gene: TRBV20-1; j_gene: TRBJ2-7; d_gene: NA
CDR3aa: CASSYSLQGANYEQYF; CDR3nt: TGTGCCAGCAGTTACTCACTCCAGGGGGCAAACTACGAGCAGTACTTC; abundance: NA; v_gene: TRBV6-5; j_gene: TRBJ2-7; d_gene: TRBD1
CDR3aa: CATSDAALQETQYF; CDR3nt: TGTGCCACCAGTGATGCGGCATTACAAGAGACCCAGTACTTC; abundance: NA; v_gene: TRBV24-1; j_gene: TRBJ2-5; d_gene: NA
CDR3aa: CSVLTRGPNPSDTQYF; CDR3nt: TGCAGCGTGCTCACGAGGGGGCCCAATCCCTCGGATACGCAGTATTTT; abundance: many; v_gene: TRBV29-1; j_gene: TRBJ2-3; d_gene: TRBD1
CDR3aa: CASSFITFPDTQYF; CDR3nt: TGTGCCAGCAGTTTTATTACTTTCCCAGATACGCAGTATTTT; abundance: NA; v_gene: TRBV12-3/TRBV12-4; j_gene: TRBJ2-3; d_gene: NA
CDR3aa: CSVEEGKGSQHF; CDR3nt: TGCAGCGTTGAAGAGGGAAAGGGGTCCCAGCATTTT; abundance: many; v_gene: TRBV29-1; j_gene: TRBJ1-5; d_gene: NA
CDR3aa: CASSLGFGTGVAFF; CDR3nt: TGTGCCAGCAGCTTAGGTTTTGGCACAGGGGTGGCTTTCTTT; abundance: few; v_gene: TRBV7-9; j_gene: TRBJ1-1; d_gene: TRBD1
CDR3aa: CASSEVSWGYGETQYF; CDR3nt: TGCGCCAGCAGTGAAGTATCCTGGGGATATGGGGAGACCCAGTACTTC; abundance: few; v_gene: TRBV10-2; j_gene: TRBJ2-5; d_gene: NA
CDR3aa: CSATWTSGEQYF; CDR3nt: TGCAGTGCAACCTGGACTAGCGGCGAGCAGTACTTC; abundance: few; v_gene: TRBV20-1; j_gene: TRBJ2-7; d_gene: TRBD2
CDR3aa: CSVAGQNAGELFF; CDR3nt: TGCAGCGTTGCGGGACAGAACGCCGGGGAGCTGTTTTTT; abundance: NA; v_gene: TRBV29-1; j_gene: TRBJ2-2; d_gene: TRBD1
CDR3aa: CASRGLAGGHEQYF; CDR3nt: TGTGCCAGCAGGGGACTAGCGGGAGGGCACGAGCAGTACTTC; abundance: many; v_gene: TRBV7-2; j_gene: TRBJ2-7; d_gene: TRBD2
CDR3aa: CASSLRGRVNEQFF; CDR3nt: TGTGCCAGCAGCTTAAGAGGGAGGGTGAATGAGCAGTTCTTC; abundance: NA; v_gene: TRBV13; j_gene: TRBJ2-1; d_gene: TRBD2
CDR3aa: CASSLTGSYGYTF; CDR3nt: TGTGCCAGCAGTTTAACCGGAAGCTATGGCTACACCTTC; abundance: NA; v_gene: TRBV27; j_gene: TRBJ1-2; d_gene: NA
CDR3aa: CASGQATEQYF; CDR3nt: TGTGCCAGCGGCCAGGCTACTGAGCAGTACTTC; abundance: many; v_gene: TRBV19; j_gene: TRBJ2-7; d_gene: NA
CDR3aa: CASSFLTELNTEAFF; CDR3nt: TGTGCCAGCAGTTTCCTGACAGAACTTAACACTGAAGCTTTCTTT; abundance: NA; v_gene: TRBV28; j_gene: TRBJ1-1; d_gene: NA
CDR3aa: CASSLGQGASSTDTQYF; CDR3nt: TGTGCCAGCAGCTTAGGGCAGGGGGCGAGTTCTACAGATACGCAGTATTTT; abundance: few; v_gene: TRBV13; j_gene: TRBJ2-3; d_gene: TRBD1
CDR3aa: CASSPVTRAYNEQFF; CDR3nt: TGTGCCAGCAGCCCAGTGACTAGGGCTTACAATGAGCAGTTCTTC; abundance: few; v_gene: TRBV7-9; j_gene: TRBJ2-1; d_gene: NA
CDR3aa: CASSLVDEKLFF; CDR3nt: TGTGCCAGCAGTTTAGTTGATGAAAAACTGTTTTTT; abundance: many; v_gene: TRBV12-3/TRBV12-4; j_gene: TRBJ1-4; d_gene: NA
CDR3aa: CAGSYRLEWVNTEAFF; CDR3nt: TGTGCCGGCAGTTACCGCTTAGAGTGGGTGAACACTGAAGCTTTCTTT; abundance: few; v_gene: TRBV6-2/TRBV6-3; j_gene: TRBJ1-1; d_gene: NA
CDR3aa: CSAPPPVDGRLSYEQYF; CDR3nt: TGCAGTGCCCCCCCACCCGTTGACGGGAGGCTCTCCTACGAGCAGTACTTC; abundance: few; v_gene: TRBV20-1; j_gene: TRBJ2-7; d_gene: TRBD2